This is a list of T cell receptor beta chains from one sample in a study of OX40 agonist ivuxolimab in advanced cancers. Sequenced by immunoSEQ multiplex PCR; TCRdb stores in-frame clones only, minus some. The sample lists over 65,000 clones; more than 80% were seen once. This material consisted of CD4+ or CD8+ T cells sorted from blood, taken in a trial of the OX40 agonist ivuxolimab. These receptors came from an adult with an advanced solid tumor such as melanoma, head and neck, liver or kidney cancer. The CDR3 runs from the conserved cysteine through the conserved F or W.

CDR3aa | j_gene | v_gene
CASSLSLETQYF | TRBJ2-5 | TRBV7-9
CASSLSSGVSGETQYF | TRBJ2-5 | TRBV5-1
CASTPTGESQPQHF | TRBJ1-5 | TRBV28
CASSFWGVGGGGEQFF | TRBJ2-1 | TRBV27
CASSPGQGNQPQHF | TRBJ1-5 | TRBV18
CASSQAEGARGLAKNIQYF | TRBJ2-4 | TRBV4-2
CASSRDTTNTGELFF | TRBJ2-2 | TRBV7-3
CASSRTGWNQPQHF | TRBJ1-5 | TRBV6-6
CASIPGGTSGYEQYF | . | TRBV11-3
CASSLRTSADTQYF | TRBJ2-3 | TRBV7-2
CASSYSYSGTGELFF | TRBJ2-2 | TRBV6-5
CASSQRDDRNGRYEQYF | TRBJ2-7 | TRBV4-1
CASSMNRGRRNTEAFF | TRBJ1-1 | TRBV11-2
CASKLRDRATEAFF | TRBJ1-1 | TRBV5-1
CASGLVMAGGSYNEQFF | TRBJ2-1 | TRBV12-5
CASTLLGRQGDWDTQYF | TRBJ2-3 | TRBV7-9
CASSTPTGELFF | TRBJ2-2 | TRBV6-6
CASSSRGATDTQYF | TRBJ2-3 | TRBV5-5
CASSPNPLSSYEQYF | TRBJ2-7 | TRBV18
CASTVDRGPNYGYTF | TRBJ1-2 | TRBV19
CASSVGLGSYNEQFF | TRBJ2-1 | TRBV9
CASTRTSGGAGTQYF | TRBJ2-5 | TRBV19
CATGTVENIQYF | TRBJ2-4 | TRBV2
CASSQEIGAEQYF | TRBJ2-7 | TRBV4-3
CASSYGNTIYF | TRBJ1-3 | TRBV6-5
CASSFGTALEQYF | TRBJ2-7 | TRBV7-9
CASSRGSLYEQYF | TRBJ2-7 | TRBV6-5
CASSLGQTLNTEAFF | TRBJ1-1 | TRBV18
CASTGLKTGNTIYF | TRBJ1-3 | TRBV6-6
CASSLWTGDNTIYF | TRBJ1-3 | TRBV28
CASSLKFGGVDHYEQYF | TRBJ2-7 | TRBV27
CASRQSGGLTYEQYF | TRBJ2-7 | TRBV7-8
CASSPHSFTEAFF | TRBJ1-1 | TRBV7-2
CASSTRTSGVYEQYF | TRBJ2-7 | TRBV19
CASSLGREGETQYF | TRBJ2-5 | TRBV5-1
CASSRMTGGRVQPQHF | TRBJ1-5 | TRBV5-6
CASSLGRDQPQHF | TRBJ1-5 | TRBV7-3
CASSSPPWAGVGNIQYF | TRBJ2-4 | TRBV7-2
CASSQSGRGSSGELFF | TRBJ2-2 | TRBV7-2
CSVRTDREVTPEAFF | TRBJ1-1 | TRBV29-1
CASSLQAHGELFF | TRBJ2-2 | TRBV11-2
CASSPGTTEAFF | TRBJ1-1 | TRBV5-6
CASSLSGVVYEQYF | TRBJ2-7 | TRBV5-6
CATSQRNQETQYF | TRBJ2-5 | TRBV10-3
CASSLTGGLNEQFF | TRBJ2-1 | TRBV5-1
CASSTGTVTDTQYF | TRBJ2-3 | TRBV5-1
CASSFAGYETQYF | TRBJ2-5 | TRBV5-1
CASSPNIGAAYNEQFF | TRBJ2-1 | TRBV7-3
CASSENVSKNIQYF | TRBJ2-4 | TRBV2
CAVWRFQRDTEAFF | TRBJ1-1 | TRBV7-2
CASTQQVGHSYF | TRBJ2-7 | TRBV11-2
CASSFYAGGGGGYGYTF | TRBJ1-2 | TRBV28